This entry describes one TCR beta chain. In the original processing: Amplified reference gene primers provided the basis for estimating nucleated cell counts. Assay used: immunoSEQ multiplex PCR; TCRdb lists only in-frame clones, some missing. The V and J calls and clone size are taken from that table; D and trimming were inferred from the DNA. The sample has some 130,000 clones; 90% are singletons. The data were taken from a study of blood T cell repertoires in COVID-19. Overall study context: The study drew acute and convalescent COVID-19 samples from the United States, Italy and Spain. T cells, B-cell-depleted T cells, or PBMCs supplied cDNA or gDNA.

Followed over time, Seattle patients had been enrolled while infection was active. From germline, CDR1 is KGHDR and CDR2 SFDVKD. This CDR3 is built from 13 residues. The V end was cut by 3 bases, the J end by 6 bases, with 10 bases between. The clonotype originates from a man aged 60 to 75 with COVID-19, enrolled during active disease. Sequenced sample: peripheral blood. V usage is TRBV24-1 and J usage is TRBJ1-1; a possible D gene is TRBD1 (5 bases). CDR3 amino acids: CATSDQDNSEAFF. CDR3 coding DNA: TGTGCCACCAGTGATCAGGACAACTCTGAAGCTTTCTTT.